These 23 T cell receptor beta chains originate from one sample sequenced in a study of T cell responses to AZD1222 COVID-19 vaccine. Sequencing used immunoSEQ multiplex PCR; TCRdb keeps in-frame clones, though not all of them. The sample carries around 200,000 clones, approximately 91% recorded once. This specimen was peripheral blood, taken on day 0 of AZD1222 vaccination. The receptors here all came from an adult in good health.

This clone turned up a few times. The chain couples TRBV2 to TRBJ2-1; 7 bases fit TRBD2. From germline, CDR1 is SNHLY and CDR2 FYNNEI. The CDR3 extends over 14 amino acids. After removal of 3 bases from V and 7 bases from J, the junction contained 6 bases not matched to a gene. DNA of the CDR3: TGTGCCAGCAGTGAGCAGACTAGCCGTAATGAGCAGTTCTTC. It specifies CASSEQTSRNEQFF.

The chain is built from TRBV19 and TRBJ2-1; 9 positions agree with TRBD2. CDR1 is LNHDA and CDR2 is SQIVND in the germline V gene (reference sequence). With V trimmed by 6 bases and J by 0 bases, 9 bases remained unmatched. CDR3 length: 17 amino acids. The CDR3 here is CASRLGSGGSSYNEQFF. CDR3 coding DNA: TGTGCCAGTAGGCTGGGGAGCGGGGGGAGCTCCTACAATGAGCAGTTCTTC.

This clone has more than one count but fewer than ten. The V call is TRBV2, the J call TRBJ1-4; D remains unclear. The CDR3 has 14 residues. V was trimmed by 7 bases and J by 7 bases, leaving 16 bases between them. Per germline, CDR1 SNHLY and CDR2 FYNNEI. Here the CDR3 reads CASTAQVSGEKLFF. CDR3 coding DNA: TGTGCCAGCACCGCCCAGGTATCCGGTGAAAAACTGTTTTTT.

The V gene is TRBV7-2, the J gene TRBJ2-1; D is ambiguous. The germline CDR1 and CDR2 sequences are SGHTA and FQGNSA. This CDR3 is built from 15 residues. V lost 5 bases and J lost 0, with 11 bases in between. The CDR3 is CASSGGLLSYNEQFF. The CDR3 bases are TGTGCCAGCAGCGGCGGCCTCCTCTCCTACAATGAGCAGTTCTTC.

The CDR3 reads CASSTGRNQPQHF. CDR3 DNA: TGTGCCAGCAGTACCGGACGGAATCAGCCCCAGCATTTT. The rearrangement joins TRBV6-5 to TRBJ1-5, with unresolved D. This CDR3 is built from 13 residues. The V end lost 5 bases, the J end lost 4 bases, and 9 bases lay between the germline ends. CDR1 and CDR2 (germline): MNHEY, SVGAGI.

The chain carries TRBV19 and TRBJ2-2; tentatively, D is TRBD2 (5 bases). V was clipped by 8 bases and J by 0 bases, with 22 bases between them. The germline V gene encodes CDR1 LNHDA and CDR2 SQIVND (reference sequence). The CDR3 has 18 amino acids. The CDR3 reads CASLRVGVGGANTGELFF. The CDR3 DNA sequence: TGTGCCAGTTTACGGGTCGGGGTTGGCGGAGCGAACACCGGGGAGCTGTTTTTT.

In DNA, the CDR3 is TGCGCCAGCGGGCACGGGGTCCCCCCCTACAATGAGCAGTTCTTC. This gives the protein CASGHGVPPYNEQFF. The chain employs TRBV5-1 and TRBJ2-1; TRBD2 is a possible D gene (5 bases). CDR1 SGHRS and CDR2 YFSETQ come from the germline V gene. CDR3 length: 15 amino acids. Trimming removed 7 bases at V and 2 bases at J, with 16 bases between.

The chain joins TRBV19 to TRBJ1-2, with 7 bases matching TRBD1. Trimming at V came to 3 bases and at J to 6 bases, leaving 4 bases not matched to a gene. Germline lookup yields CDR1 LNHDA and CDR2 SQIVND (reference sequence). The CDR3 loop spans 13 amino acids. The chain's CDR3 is CASSIDRVNGYTF. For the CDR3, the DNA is TGTGCCAGTAGTATCGACAGGGTAAATGGCTACACCTTC. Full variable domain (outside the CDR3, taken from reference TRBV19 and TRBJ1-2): DGGITQSPKYLFRKEGQNVTLSCEQNLNHDAMYWYRQDPGQGLRLIYYSQIVNDFQKGDIAEGYSVSREKKESFPLTVTSAQKNPTAFYLCASSIDRVNGYTFGSGTRLTVV.

The CDR3 sequence: CASRRGYDYEQYF. Written as DNA, the CDR3 is TGTGCCAGCAGGCGGGGCTATGACTACGAGCAGTACTTC. V is TRBV2 and J is TRBJ2-7; a weak D match, TRBD2 (6 bases). In germline, CDR1 is SNHLY, CDR2 FYNNEI. V shed 6 bases and J shed 3 bases, with 12 bases lying between them. This CDR3 is 13 amino acids long.

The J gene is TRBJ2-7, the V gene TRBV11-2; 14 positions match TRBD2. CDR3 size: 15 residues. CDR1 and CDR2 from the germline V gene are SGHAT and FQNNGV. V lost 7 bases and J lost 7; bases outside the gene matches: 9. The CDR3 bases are TGTGCCAGCACCTCGTCCGGACTAGCGGGAGGAGAGCAGTACTTC. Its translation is CASTSSGLAGGEQYF. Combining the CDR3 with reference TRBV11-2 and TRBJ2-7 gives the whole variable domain EAGVAQSPRYKIIEKRQSVAFWCNPISGHATLYWYQQILGQGPKLLIQFQNNGVVDDSQLPKDRFSAERLKGVDSTLKIQPAKLEDSAVYLCASTSSGLAGGEQYFGPGTRLTVT.

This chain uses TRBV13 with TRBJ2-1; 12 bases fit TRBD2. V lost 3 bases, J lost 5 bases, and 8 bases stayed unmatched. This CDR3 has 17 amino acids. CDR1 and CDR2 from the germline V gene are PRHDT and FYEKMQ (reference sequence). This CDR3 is CASSFRLAGGPDNEQFF. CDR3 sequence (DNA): TGTGCCAGCAGCTTTCGCCTAGCGGGAGGGCCGGACAATGAGCAGTTCTTC.

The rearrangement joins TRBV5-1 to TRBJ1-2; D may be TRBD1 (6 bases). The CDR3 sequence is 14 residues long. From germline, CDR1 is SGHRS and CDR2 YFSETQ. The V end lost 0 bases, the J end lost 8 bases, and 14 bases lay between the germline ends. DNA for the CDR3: TGCGCCAGCAGCTTGGAAGGGGGAATAGGGGGCTACACCTTC. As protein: CASSLEGGIGGYTF.

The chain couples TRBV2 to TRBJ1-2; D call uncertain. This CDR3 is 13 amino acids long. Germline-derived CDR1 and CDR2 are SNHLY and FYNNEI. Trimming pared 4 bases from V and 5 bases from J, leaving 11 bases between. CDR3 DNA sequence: TGTGCCAGCAGTGGAGGACCGCAATATGGCTACACCTTC. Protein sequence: CASSGGPQYGYTF.

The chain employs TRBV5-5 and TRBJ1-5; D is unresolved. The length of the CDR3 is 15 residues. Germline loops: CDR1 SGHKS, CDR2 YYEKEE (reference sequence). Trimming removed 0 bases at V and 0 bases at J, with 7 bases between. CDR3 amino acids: CASSLGRDSNQPQHF. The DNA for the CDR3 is TGTGCCAGCAGCTTGGGTAGGGATAGCAATCAGCCCCAGCATTTT.

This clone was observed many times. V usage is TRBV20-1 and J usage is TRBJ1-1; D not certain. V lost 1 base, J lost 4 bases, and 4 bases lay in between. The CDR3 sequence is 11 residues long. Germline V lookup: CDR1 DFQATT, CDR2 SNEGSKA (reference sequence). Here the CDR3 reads CSARGSTEAFF. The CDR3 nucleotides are TGCAGTGCTAGAGGGAGCACTGAAGCTTTCTTT.

The CDR3 DNA sequence: TGTGCCAGCAGCAAGACAGGGAACCAAGAGACCCAGTACTTC. Residues: CASSKTGNQETQYF. The chain is built from TRBV9 and TRBJ2-5, with TRBD1 matching over 7 bases. The germline V gene encodes CDR1 SGDLS and CDR2 YYNGEE. With 4 bases clipped from V and 0 bases from J, the junction kept 3 bases outside the gene matches. This CDR3 contains 14 residues.

The CDR3 here is CASSLSTDTQYF. The DNA for the CDR3 is TGTGCCAGCAGCTTATCCACAGATACGCAGTATTTT. V usage is TRBV7-3 and J usage is TRBJ2-3; D ambiguous. This CDR3 is built from 12 residues. Trimming removed 2 bases from V and 2 bases from J, with 2 bases in between. CDR1 SGHTA and CDR2 FQGTGA come from the germline V gene.

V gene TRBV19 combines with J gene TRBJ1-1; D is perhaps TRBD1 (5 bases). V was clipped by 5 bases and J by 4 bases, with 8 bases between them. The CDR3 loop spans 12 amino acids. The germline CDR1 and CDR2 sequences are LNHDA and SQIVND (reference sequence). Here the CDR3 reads CASSFGTTEAFF. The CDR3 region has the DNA TGTGCCAGTAGTTTTGGGACCACTGAAGCTTTCTTT. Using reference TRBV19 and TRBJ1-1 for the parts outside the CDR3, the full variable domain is DGGITQSPKYLFRKEGQNVTLSCEQNLNHDAMYWYRQDPGQGLRLIYYSQIVNDFQKGDIAEGYSVSREKKESFPLTVTSAQKNPTAFYLCASSFGTTEAFFGQGTRLTVV.

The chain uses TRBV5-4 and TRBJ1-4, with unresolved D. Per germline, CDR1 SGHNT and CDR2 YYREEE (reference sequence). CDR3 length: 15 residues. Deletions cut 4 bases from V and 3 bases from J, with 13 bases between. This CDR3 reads CASSPEPGPNEKLFF. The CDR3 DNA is TGTGCCAGCAGCCCAGAACCTGGTCCTAATGAAAAACTGTTTTTT.

CDR3 in DNA: TGTGCCAGTAGTATAAAGGGGACCGGGAAGTTTTACAATGAGCAGTTCTTC. It translates to CASSIKGTGKFYNEQFF. The genes are TRBV19 and TRBJ2-1; either TRBD1 or TRBD2 may fit D (5 bases each). CDR3 length: 17 residues. V lost 2 bases to trimming and J lost 4 bases, with 18 bases between them. Looked up from germline, CDR1 is LNHDA and CDR2 is SQIVND (reference sequence).

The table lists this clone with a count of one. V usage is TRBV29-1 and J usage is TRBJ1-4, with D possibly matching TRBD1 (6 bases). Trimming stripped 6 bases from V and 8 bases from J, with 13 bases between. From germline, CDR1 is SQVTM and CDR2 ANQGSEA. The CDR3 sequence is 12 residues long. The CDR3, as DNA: TGCAGCGTGACGACAGGACTGGAAAAACTGTTTTTT. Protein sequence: CSVTTGLEKLFF.

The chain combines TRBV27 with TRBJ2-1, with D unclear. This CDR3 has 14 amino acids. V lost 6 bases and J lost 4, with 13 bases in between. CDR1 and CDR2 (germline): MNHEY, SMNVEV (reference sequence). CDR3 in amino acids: CASSSILRYNEQFF. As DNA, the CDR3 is TGTGCCAGCAGCTCTATATTGCGTTACAATGAGCAGTTCTTC.

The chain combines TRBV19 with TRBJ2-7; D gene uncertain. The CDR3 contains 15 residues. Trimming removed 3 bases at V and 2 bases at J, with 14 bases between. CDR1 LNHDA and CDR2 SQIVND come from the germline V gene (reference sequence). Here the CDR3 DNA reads TGTGCCAGTAGTATCACAGCAAGCGACACCTACGAGCAGTACTTC. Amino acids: CASSITASDTYEQYF. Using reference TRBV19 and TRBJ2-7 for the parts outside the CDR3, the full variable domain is DGGITQSPKYLFRKEGQNVTLSCEQNLNHDAMYWYRQDPGQGLRLIYYSQIVNDFQKGDIAEGYSVSREKKESFPLTVTSAQKNPTAFYLCASSITASDTYEQYFGPGTRLTVT.